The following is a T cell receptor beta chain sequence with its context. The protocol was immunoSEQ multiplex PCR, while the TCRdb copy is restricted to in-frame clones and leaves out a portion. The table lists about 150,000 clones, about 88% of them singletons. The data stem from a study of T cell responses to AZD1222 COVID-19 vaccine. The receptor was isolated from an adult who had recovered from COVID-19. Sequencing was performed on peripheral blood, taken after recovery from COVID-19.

DNA for the CDR3: TGTGCCAGCAGCTTAGCAACCAGGAACACCGGGGAGCTGTTTTTT. This sequence encodes CASSLATRNTGELFF. This rearrangement joins TRBV7-6 to TRBJ2-2; D uncertain. Trimming cost V 0 bases and J 1 base, with 6 bases left between them. The germline gives CDR1 SGHVS, CDR2 FNYEAQ. CDR3 length equals 15 residues.